These 29 T cell receptor beta chains were all obtained from the same sample, sequenced in a study of shared T cell receptors in the human thymus (dated by TCRdb to the early 2020s). Libraries were constructed by the immunoSEQ multiplex PCR assay. TCRdb mirrors the immuneACCESS table, restricted to in-frame sequences. Some clones are absent from its copies; in checked studies, under half trace to an unresolved V gene, and the reason for the others is unknown. The sample records more than 550,000 clones, 70% to 90% of which are singletons. The ten largest make up around 0.01% of the sample. The sample also formed part of further work on human thymus T cells.

The sample was thymocytes. These receptors were obtained from a girl in the first two years of life with a congenital heart defect. Donor details come from another sample of the same person, matched by shared clones.

This sequence joins TRBV6-5 and TRBJ2-7, with 7 positions matching TRBD1. This CDR3 comprises 14 residues. Germline CDR1 MNHEY, CDR2 SVGAGI. Germline trimming cut 5 bases from V and 2 bases from J; bases unmatched to any gene: 6. The CDR3 sequence is CASSVGQVAYEQYF. The CDR3 region has the DNA TGTGCCAGCAGTGTTGGACAGGTCGCCTACGAGCAGTACTTC.

The rearrangement uses TRBV4-3 and TRBJ2-2; D is unresolved. This CDR3 region has 16 residues. V lost 0 bases and J 5 bases, leaving 13 bases between the germline ends. CDR1 and CDR2 (germline): LGHNA, YSLEER. The CDR3 DNA follows: TGCGCCAGCAGCCAAGAGGCGGTCGCCGGGACCGGGGAGCTGTTTTTT. It specifies CASSQEAVAGTGELFF.

J is TRBJ1-6 and V is TRBV5-1; D might be TRBD1 (6 bases). This CDR3 has 17 residues. With 0 bases removed from V and 7 bases from J, the gap between germline ends came to 17 bases. Germline V gene sequence: CDR1 SGHRS, CDR2 YFSETQ. This chain's CDR3 is CASSLVTGTEGNSPLHF. The CDR3 nucleotides read TGCGCCAGCAGCTTGGTGACAGGCACCGAAGGCAATTCACCCCTCCACTTT.

The chain links TRBV7-6 to TRBJ2-7; tentative D call: TRBD1 (6 bases). Trimming removed 1 base from V and 10 bases from J, with 17 bases in between. In germline, CDR1 is SGHVS, CDR2 FNYEAQ. The CDR3 runs to 14 residues. This chain's CDR3 is CASSLEQGGIRQYF. DNA for the CDR3: TGTGCCAGCAGCTTAGAACAGGGTGGCATTCGCCAGTACTTC.

This sequence joins TRBV19 and TRBJ2-3; 7 positions match TRBD1. V lost 4 bases, J lost 6 bases, and 16 bases stayed unmatched. This CDR3 contains 17 residues. Germline-derived CDR1 and CDR2 are LNHDA and SQIVND (reference sequence). The chain's CDR3 is CASSRLTGDGWPDTQYF. The CDR3 nucleotides read TGTGCCAGTAGTAGACTAACAGGGGATGGGTGGCCGGATACGCAGTATTTT. The full variable domain, its missing parts supplied by reference TRBV19 and TRBJ2-3, is DGGITQSPKYLFRKEGQNVTLSCEQNLNHDAMYWYRQDPGQGLRLIYYSQIVNDFQKGDIAEGYSVSREKKESFPLTVTSAQKNPTAFYLCASSRLTGDGWPDTQYFGPGTRLTVL.

This chain links TRBV5-5 with TRBJ1-6; D remains ambiguous. Germline V gives CDR1 SGHKS, CDR2 YYEKEE (reference sequence). The CDR3 is made up of 15 amino acids. V was clipped by 0 bases and J by 8 bases, with 12 bases between them. The CDR3 sequence is CASSLAAQSYSPLHF. The CDR3 region has the DNA TGTGCCAGCAGCTTGGCCGCCCAGTCGTATTCACCCCTCCACTTT.

This chain links TRBV5-1 with TRBJ1-2, with 7 nucleotides matching TRBD1. CDR3 length: 14 amino acids. V was pared by 2 bases and J by 4 bases, with 5 bases of the junction left unmatched. From germline, CDR1 is SGHRS and CDR2 YFSETQ. The CDR3 spells CASSLETGSYGYTF. DNA of the CDR3: TGCGCCAGCAGCTTAGAGACAGGGTCCTATGGCTACACCTTC.

This clone was detected a few times. The rearrangement joins TRBV4-2 to TRBJ1-6, with a weak D call TRBD1 (6 bases). The CDR3 has 16 residues. CDR1 LGHNA and CDR2 YNFKEQ come from the germline V gene. The V end lost 2 bases, the J end lost 5 bases, and 13 bases lay between the germline ends. CDR3 sequence (DNA): TGTGCCAGCAGCCAATATCGGGACACAGATAATTCACCCCTCCACTTT. Translating gives CASSQYRDTDNSPLHF.

This clone came up a few times. The chain is built from TRBV28 and TRBJ2-1; D might be TRBD1 (6 bases). The CDR3 length is 15 residues. Germline V gene lookup returns CDR1 MDHEN and CDR2 SYDVKM. V lost 10 bases and J 2 bases, leaving 18 bases between the germline ends. The CDR3 DNA follows: TGTGCCACCGACCATGGGACATTAGCCTACAATGAGCAGTTCTTC. Translating gives CATDHGTLAYNEQFF.

This chain links TRBV2 with TRBJ2-1, with 7 bases identical to TRBD2. This CDR3 is built from 13 residues. J gave up 8 bases and V 5 bases, and 6 bases lay outside the gene matches. Germline V gene data show CDR1 as SNHLY and CDR2 as FYNNEI. The CDR3 sequence is CASSFTSVDEQFF. CDR3 in DNA: TGTGCCAGCAGTTTCACTAGCGTCGATGAGCAGTTCTTC.

The chain has TRBV18 and TRBJ2-5; 7 bases align to TRBD1. V lost 3 bases to trimming and J lost 2 bases; unmatched junction nucleotides: 3. The CDR3 spans 14 residues. In germline, CDR1 is KGHSH, CDR2 LQKENI. The CDR3, as DNA: TGTGCCAGCTCACCGGACAGGAATCAAGAGACCCAGTACTTC. Amino acids: CASSPDRNQETQYF.

The rearrangement links TRBV4-1 to TRBJ2-5; TRBD2 matches 12 bases. The germline gives CDR1 MGHRA, CDR2 YSYEKL. CDR3 length: 18 amino acids. The ends lost 6 bases at V and 3 bases at J; junction bases unmatched: 14. In DNA form, the CDR3 reads TGCGCCAGCAGGGGACTAGCGGGTGAGTTTGGACGAGAAGAGACCCAGTACTTC. Its protein is CASRGLAGEFGREETQYF.

V and J are TRBV10-1 and TRBJ1-1; D perhaps matches TRBD1 (6 bases). Germline V gene data show CDR1 as WNHNN and CDR2 as SYGVQD (reference sequence). The CDR3 spans 17 residues. V shed 2 bases and J shed 4 bases, with 20 bases lying between them. The CDR3 spells CASSEHLTGRDGTEAFF. As DNA, the CDR3 is TGCGCCAGCAGTGAGCATCTCACAGGGAGAGATGGCACTGAAGCTTTCTTT.

The chain links TRBV25-1 to TRBJ2-1; the D gene is possibly TRBD2 (6 bases). Looked up from germline, CDR1 is MGHDK and CDR2 is SYGVNS. This CDR3 spans 13 amino acids. Trimming stripped 7 bases from V and 8 bases from J, with 15 bases between. CDR3 sequence: CASKVEGRDEQFF. CDR3 nucleotide sequence: TGTGCCAGCAAAGTGGAGGGACGCGATGAGCAGTTCTTC.

The V call is TRBV10-3, the J call TRBJ2-2; 11 nucleotides match TRBD2. The CDR3 is 17 amino acids. Germline assignment: CDR1 ENHRY and CDR2 SYGVKD. Trimming cost V 8 bases and J 2 bases; bases outside gene matches: 10. The CDR3 DNA reads TGTGCCATCGGGCTAGCGGGGGGACCCCGCAACACCGGGGAGCTGTTTTTT. Encoded protein: CAIGLAGGPRNTGELFF.

This clone was counted a few times. V usage is TRBV7-2 and J usage is TRBJ1-4, with 7 bases aligning to TRBD1. CDR1 and CDR2 from the germline V gene are SGHTA and FQGNSA. After removal of 1 base from V and 6 bases from J, the junction contained 5 bases not matched to a gene. This CDR3 is built from 15 residues. This chain's CDR3 is CASSLGSGTDEKLFF. In nucleotides, the CDR3 is TGTGCCAGCAGCTTAGGTAGCGGGACAGATGAAAAACTGTTTTTT.

The chain joins TRBV4-1 to TRBJ2-7, with D tentatively TRBD2 (6 bases). Germline CDR1 and CDR2: MGHRA and YSYEKL. The length of the CDR3 is 16 residues. Trimming shortened V by 3 bases and J by 0 bases, and 15 bases separated the two germline ends. The chain's CDR3 is CASSQETRESSYEQYF. The CDR3 DNA is TGCGCCAGCAGCCAGGAGACTAGGGAGAGCTCCTACGAGCAGTACTTC.

The chain uses TRBV14 and TRBJ2-7, with 15 nucleotides matching TRBD2. Germline CDR1 reads SGHDN; CDR2 reads FVKESK. The CDR3 contains 19 residues. V gave up 0 bases and J gave up 2 bases; unmatched junction bases: 8. CDR3 in DNA: TGTGCCAGCAGCCAAGACCCCGGGACTAGCGGGGGGCTCACCTACGAGCAGTACTTC. Its translation is CASSQDPGTSGGLTYEQYF.

The chain combines TRBV28 with TRBJ2-2; perhaps TRBD2 as D (6 bases). There are 16 residues in the CDR3. Trimming took off 3 bases at V and 0 bases at J, with 11 bases between the two ends. Germline CDR1 reads MDHEN; CDR2 reads SYDVKM. The CDR3 bases are TGTGCCAGCAGTTTCTTCGGGACTGCGAACACCGGGGAGCTGTTTTTT. Translated: CASSFFGTANTGELFF.

CDR3 in amino acids: CASPSGRPRNSNQPQHF. DNA for the CDR3: TGTGCCAGCCCCTCCGGGAGGCCTAGGAATAGCAATCAGCCCCAGCATTTT. This chain links TRBV5-8 with TRBJ1-5, with no clear D. The CDR3 spans 17 residues. Germline CDR1 and CDR2: SGHTS and YDEGEE. V was pared by 7 bases and J by 0 bases, with 20 bases between. Using reference TRBV5-8 and TRBJ1-5 for the parts outside the CDR3, the full variable domain is EAGVTQSPTHLIKTRGQQATLRCSPISGHTSVYWYQQALGLGLQFLLWYDEGEERNRGNFPPRFSGRQFPNYSSELNVNALELEDSALYLCASPSGRPRNSNQPQHFGDGTRLSIL.

This rearrangement joins TRBV19 to TRBJ1-2; 9 bases line up with TRBD1. The CDR3 is 11 residues long. The V gene end was trimmed by 8 bases and the J gene end by 8 bases; junction bases not matched to a gene: 3. Germline loops: CDR1 LNHDA, CDR2 SQIVND (reference sequence). The CDR3 nucleotides are TGTGCCAGTCGACAGGGGGAAGGCTACACCTTC. Protein: CASRQGEGYTF.

The genes are TRBV19 and TRBJ1-5, with D unresolved. With 5 bases removed from V and 5 bases from J, the gap between germline ends came to 13 bases. This CDR3 region has 14 residues. Germline loops: CDR1 LNHDA, CDR2 SQIVND (reference sequence). CDR3 sequence: CASSLRVSYQPQHF. Here the CDR3 DNA reads TGTGCCAGTAGTCTCCGGGTGTCCTATCAGCCCCAGCATTTT.

The chain couples TRBV4-1 to TRBJ1-2; 8 positions match TRBD1. The length of the CDR3 is 16 residues. CDR1 and CDR2 (germline): MGHRA, YSYEKL. The V and J ends lost 0 bases and 5 bases, in that order; junction bases with no gene match: 8. In DNA form, the CDR3 reads TGCGCCAGCAGCCAAGAGGAACAGGGGGACGGGTATGGCTACACCTTC. Residues: CASSQEEQGDGYGYTF.

The chain employs TRBV15 and TRBJ2-2, with D maybe TRBD2 (5 bases). Trimming removed 5 bases at V and 5 bases at J, with 12 bases between. The CDR3 has 14 residues. The germline CDR1 and CDR2 sequences are LNHNV and YYDKDF (reference sequence). Written as DNA, the CDR3 is TGTGCCACCAGCCTAGCTGAGGGTACCGGGGAGCTGTTTTTT. Its translation: CATSLAEGTGELFF. Drawing the rest from reference TRBV15 and TRBJ2-2, the complete variable domain is DAMVIQNPRYQVTQFGKPVTLSCSQTLNHNVMYWYQQKSSQAPKLLFHYYDKDFNNEADTPDNFQSRRPNTSFCFLDIRSPGLGDTAMYLCATSLAEGTGELFFGEGSRLTVL.

This clone appeared once. The chain uses TRBV5-1 and TRBJ2-2; 9 nucleotides match TRBD1. Losses at the gene ends were 3 bases for V and 10 bases for J; bases not matched to a gene: 7. CDR3 length: 14 residues. Per the germline V gene, CDR1 is SGHRS and CDR2 is YFSETQ. The CDR3 reads CASSYRTGDEELFF. The CDR3 DNA reads TGCGCCAGCAGCTACCGGACAGGGGATGAGGAGCTGTTTTTT.

V gene TRBV28 combines with J gene TRBJ1-2, with D possibly matching TRBD1 (5 bases). The CDR3 consists of 18 residues. Germline V gene data show CDR1 as MDHEN and CDR2 as SYDVKM. Trimming removed 3 bases from V and 1 base from J, with 21 bases in between. CDR3: CASSFFRGGDRSNYGYTF. Here the CDR3 DNA reads TGTGCCAGCAGTTTCTTTCGGGGAGGGGACCGAAGTAACTATGGCTACACCTTC.

This clone was seen a handful of times. The gene calls are TRBV5-1 and TRBJ2-3; 12 nucleotides agree with TRBD2. This CDR3 contains 20 residues. V shed 4 bases, J shed 1 base, and the junction held 16 bases outside the gene matches. Germline CDR1 reads SGHRS; CDR2 reads YFSETQ. The CDR3 coding sequence is TGCGCCAGCAGCCCCTACTTGACTAGCGGGAGACGAAAAGGCACAGATACGCAGTATTTT. This encodes CASSPYLTSGRRKGTDTQYF.

This clone turned up a few times. The chain is built from TRBV19 and TRBJ1-2; 9 bases agree with TRBD1. The CDR3 is 12 residues long. Germline V lookup: CDR1 LNHDA, CDR2 SQIVND (reference sequence). V was pared by 8 bases and J by 7 bases, with 5 bases of the junction left unmatched. This CDR3 reads CASDTGGFGYTF. CDR3 in DNA: TGTGCCAGTGATACAGGGGGCTTTGGCTACACCTTC.

The chain recombines TRBV14 with TRBJ1-1; D remains unclear. CDR3 size: 12 residues. V was clipped by 6 bases and J by 0 bases, with 5 bases between them. CDR1 and CDR2 from the germline V gene are SGHDN and FVKESK. CDR3 in DNA: TGTGCCAGCAGGCCTATGAACACTGAAGCTTTCTTT. Residues: CASRPMNTEAFF.